The TCR beta chain described here comes from a study of glioma-infiltrating T cells after dendritic cell vaccination. Study observations and caveats: TCR clonality showed no direct relationship with survival.

The germline gives CDR1 SGDLS, CDR2 YYNGEE. The V segment lost 7 bases and the J segment 3 bases; nucleotides outside the gene matches: 9. The CDR3 has 15 amino acids. Note on this clone: Antigen: not known.

Repertoires were generated with immunoSEQ multiplex PCR, while TCRdb's copy carries only in-frame clones and drops some. The sample carries fewer than 85,000 clones, around 81% recorded once. Sequencing used blood, obtained before dendritic cell vaccination. The chain couples TRBV9 to TRBJ2-1, with TRBD2 matching over 8 bases. The source is a human donor with glioblastoma. Here the CDR3 reads CASARPSGGYNEQFF. CDR3 bases: TGTGCCAGCGCCCGTCCGAGCGGGGGCTACAATGAGCAGTTCTTC. The variable domain in full, completed from reference TRBV9 and TRBJ2-1, reads DSGVTQTPKHLITATGQRVTLRCSPRSGDLSVYWYQQSLDQGLQFLIQYYNGEERAKGNILERFSAQQFPDLHSELNLSSLELGDSALYFCASARPSGGYNEQFFGPGTRLTVL.